This entry is about one T cell receptor (beta chain). Its antigen remains unknown. The sample belongs to a study of Ad26.COV2.S vaccination and SARS-CoV-2 variants. Overall study results and limits: The placebo group had lower spike-specific TCR breadth than the vaccine recipients did. Breadth of non-spike TCRs did not differ between vaccinees and placebo recipients. There was a possibility that the TCR breadth and depth analyses underestimated total T cell responses. Reported post-vaccination CD8+ and CD4+ T cell responses to spike showed substantial breadth.

Libraries were prepared by immunoSEQ multiplex PCR; TCRdb keeps only in-frame clonotypes and omits some of them. The sample has under 150,000 clones, roughly 89% seen once. The CDR3 totals 14 residues. Per the germline V gene, CDR1 is SNHLY and CDR2 is FYNNEI. Trimming pared 3 bases from V and 5 bases from J, leaving 13 bases between. This receptor was obtained from a human donor who had recovered from COVID-19. Sequenced here: peripheral blood, sampled after recovery from COVID-19. The gene calls are TRBV2 and TRBJ1-2; D remains unclear. The CDR3 sequence: CASSDSQAMYGYTF. CDR3 in DNA: TGTGCCAGCAGTGATAGCCAGGCAATGTATGGCTACACCTTC.